The rows below give T cell receptor beta chains drawn from one sample of a study of blood T cell repertoires in COVID-19. Data came from immunoSEQ multiplex PCR; TCRdb stores just in-frame clones and leaves some out. Among about 250,000 clones listed, 65% to 85% were seen once. The sequencing input was peripheral blood. The receptors originated from a woman aged 40 to 49 who had recovered from COVID-19. The CDR3 runs from the conserved cysteine through the conserved F or W. The D gene is left open where the match is weak. Size is omitted from some rows. Given values are once, few, many or a class for expanded clones.

D gene: TRBD1; clone size: NA; V gene: TRBV5-1; J gene: TRBJ2-7; CDR3 DNA: TGCGCCAGCAGTCAACAGGGGGCTGCGAGCCGCGAGCAGTACTTC; CDR3 protein: CASSQQGAASREQYF
D gene: NA; clone size: NA; V gene: TRBV3-1/TRBV3-2; J gene: TRBJ2-5; CDR3 DNA: TGTGCCAGCATTGTCGGAGAGACCCAGTACTTC; CDR3 protein: CASIVGETQYF
D gene: NA; clone size: NA; V gene: TRBV3-1/TRBV3-2; J gene: TRBJ2-1; CDR3 DNA: TGTGCCAGCAGCCAAGAGGGAGACGCCTACAATGAGCAGTTCTTC; CDR3 protein: CASSQEGDAYNEQFF
D gene: TRBD2; clone size: NA; V gene: TRBV27; J gene: TRBJ2-5; CDR3 DNA: TGTGCCAGCAGTTCAGGACTAGCCCGCCGAGGGGAGACCCAGTACTTC; CDR3 protein: CASSSGLARRGETQYF
D gene: TRBD1; clone size: NA; V gene: TRBV10-3; J gene: TRBJ2-7; CDR3 DNA: TGTGCCATCAGTTCTACAACCGGGACAGGGGACGAGCAGTACTTC; CDR3 protein: CAISSTTGTGDEQYF
D gene: NA; clone size: NA; V gene: TRBV28; J gene: TRBJ1-1; CDR3 DNA: TGTGCCAGCAGTTCGCGAGGCAGGAACACTGAAGCTTTCTTT; CDR3 protein: CASSSRGRNTEAFF
D gene: TRBD1; clone size: NA; V gene: TRBV19; J gene: TRBJ1-2; CDR3 DNA: TGTGCCAGTTCTACGGGACAGGCATATGGCTACACCTTC; CDR3 protein: CASSTGQAYGYTF
D gene: NA; clone size: NA; V gene: TRBV28; J gene: TRBJ2-2; CDR3 DNA: TGTGCCAGCATTCCACCCCCGGGGTTATGGACCGGGGAGCTGTTTTTT; CDR3 protein: CASIPPPGLWTGELFF
D gene: NA; clone size: NA; V gene: TRBV4-1; J gene: TRBJ1-2; CDR3 DNA: TGCGCCAGCAGCCCCTGGCAGGAGGTCTATGGCTACACCTTC; CDR3 protein: CASSPWQEVYGYTF
D gene: TRBD1; clone size: NA; V gene: TRBV4-1; J gene: TRBJ1-5; CDR3 DNA: TGCGCCAGCAGCCGGACAGGGGGCAACAATCAGCCCCAGCATTTT; CDR3 protein: CASSRTGGNNQPQHF
D gene: NA; clone size: NA; V gene: TRBV6-5; J gene: TRBJ1-4; CDR3 DNA: TGTGCCAGCCTTAGACAGGTTAATGAAAAACTGTTTTTT; CDR3 protein: CASLRQVNEKLFF
D gene: NA; clone size: few; V gene: TRBV7-9; J gene: TRBJ2-1; CDR3 DNA: TGTGCCAGCAGCCTTAGCGAGGACAATGAGCAGTTCTTC; CDR3 protein: CASSLSEDNEQFF
D gene: NA; clone size: NA; V gene: TRBV27; J gene: TRBJ2-3; CDR3 DNA: TGTGCCAGCAGTTTATCGGGACTCATTCTCACAGATACGCAGTATTTT; CDR3 protein: CASSLSGLILTDTQYF
D gene: NA; clone size: once; V gene: TRBV2; J gene: TRBJ1-6; CDR3 DNA: TGTGCCAGCAGTGACGGGGGAAATTCACCCCTCCACTTT; CDR3 protein: CASSDGGNSPLHF
D gene: NA; clone size: NA; V gene: TRBV19; J gene: TRBJ1-4; CDR3 DNA: TGTGCCAGTAGTGCCAGGAGGGGACGGAATGAAAAACTGTTTTTT; CDR3 protein: CASSARRGRNEKLFF
D gene: TRBD2; clone size: NA; V gene: TRBV2; J gene: TRBJ2-1; CDR3 DNA: TGTGCCGGATCCCCGGGAGGGAGCTCCTACAATGAGCAGTTCTTC; CDR3 protein: CAGSPGGSSYNEQFF
D gene: TRBD1; clone size: NA; V gene: TRBV3-1/TRBV3-2; J gene: TRBJ1-6; CDR3 DNA: TGTGCCAGCAGCCACCGGGACAGGGGTAATTCACCCCTCCACTTT; CDR3 protein: CASSHRDRGNSPLHF
D gene: TRBD1; clone size: NA; V gene: TRBV7-8; J gene: TRBJ1-2; CDR3 DNA: TGTGCCAGCACCCCATTGAGGTCAGGGGGTTTCGGTTATGGCTACACCTTC; CDR3 protein: CASTPLRSGGFGYGYTF
D gene: NA; clone size: NA; V gene: TRBV7-6; J gene: TRBJ2-6; CDR3 DNA: TGTGCCAGCAGCCCAGGCCAGGGGAGCTCTGGGGCCAACGTCCTGACTTTC; CDR3 protein: CASSPGQGSSGANVLTF
D gene: NA; clone size: NA; V gene: TRBV4-2; J gene: TRBJ2-7; CDR3 DNA: TGTGCCAGCAGCCAAGGGCGCGGGTTCTACGAGCAGTACTTC; CDR3 protein: CASSQGRGFYEQYF
D gene: NA; clone size: NA; V gene: TRBV10-2; J gene: TRBJ1-1; CDR3 DNA: TGCGCCAGCAGTGAGTCGGCTAGGAACACTGAAGCTTTCTTT; CDR3 protein: CASSESARNTEAFF
D gene: NA; clone size: NA; V gene: TRBV18; J gene: TRBJ2-5; CDR3 DNA: TGTGCCAGCTCCGCCTCACCAGGGGAGACCCAGTACTTC; CDR3 protein: CASSASPGETQYF
D gene: TRBD1; clone size: NA; V gene: TRBV12-3/TRBV12-4; J gene: TRBJ2-7; CDR3 DNA: TGTGCCAGCAGTTTTACCACAGGGGTCGAGCAGTACTTC; CDR3 protein: CASSFTTGVEQYF
D gene: NA; clone size: NA; V gene: TRBV5-1; J gene: TRBJ2-2; CDR3 DNA: TGCGCCAGCAGCCTGGACGGTACCGGGGAGCTGTTTTTT; CDR3 protein: CASSLDGTGELFF
D gene: NA; clone size: NA; V gene: TRBV2; J gene: TRBJ2-6; CDR3 DNA: TGTGCCAGCAGTGAATCCGGGGCTGGGGCCAACGTCCTGACTTTC; CDR3 protein: CASSESGAGANVLTF
D gene: NA; clone size: NA; V gene: TRBV20-1; J gene: TRBJ1-1; CDR3 DNA: TGCAGTGCTAGTGTTGGAGGGTGGACTGAAGCTTTCTTT; CDR3 protein: CSASVGGWTEAFF
D gene: NA; clone size: NA; V gene: TRBV7-9; J gene: TRBJ2-3; CDR3 DNA: TGTGCCAGCAGCAGCCCCCTTGGTGCCGCACTGAGCACAGATACGCAGTATTTT; CDR3 protein: CASSSPLGAALSTDTQYF
D gene: TRBD1; clone size: few; V gene: TRBV11-3; J gene: TRBJ1-6; CDR3 DNA: TGTGCCAGCAGCTCCAACCCGGGACAGGGGAATTCACCCCTCCACTTT; CDR3 protein: CASSSNPGQGNSPLHF
D gene: TRBD1; clone size: NA; V gene: TRBV15; J gene: TRBJ2-7; CDR3 DNA: TGTGCCACCAGCAGAGATATCGGGGGGACAGGGTTCCACGAGCAGTACTTC; CDR3 protein: CATSRDIGGTGFHEQYF
D gene: NA; clone size: NA; V gene: TRBV18; J gene: TRBJ1-2; CDR3 DNA: TGTGCCAGCTCACCACCGTCGGGAAGGGTCGCTAACTATGGCTACACCTTC; CDR3 protein: CASSPPSGRVANYGYTF
D gene: NA; clone size: NA; V gene: TRBV6-5; J gene: TRBJ2-1; CDR3 DNA: TGTGCCAGCAGGATCTACGGGGCCTACAATGAGCAGTTCTTC; CDR3 protein: CASRIYGAYNEQFF
D gene: TRBD1; clone size: NA; V gene: TRBV5-1; J gene: TRBJ1-4; CDR3 DNA: TGCGCCAGCAGCTTCTACCAGGGGGCGAATGAAAAACTGTTTTTT; CDR3 protein: CASSFYQGANEKLFF
D gene: NA; clone size: NA; V gene: TRBV9; J gene: TRBJ2-2; CDR3 DNA: TGTGCCAGCAGCGCCCCCCCCACTGGCGGGGAGAACACCGGGGAGCTGTTTTTT; CDR3 protein: CASSAPPTGGENTGELFF
D gene: TRBD1; clone size: once; V gene: TRBV19; J gene: TRBJ1-5; CDR3 DNA: TGTGCCAGTAGTATATCGGACAGGGTTGGCAATCAGCCCCAGCATTTT; CDR3 protein: CASSISDRVGNQPQHF
D gene: TRBD1; clone size: few; V gene: TRBV20-1; J gene: TRBJ2-7; CDR3 DNA: TGCAGTGCTAGTAGGGGGACAGTGGACGAGCAGTACTTC; CDR3 protein: CSASRGTVDEQYF
D gene: NA; clone size: NA; V gene: TRBV15; J gene: TRBJ1-6; CDR3 DNA: TGTGCCACCAGCAGGACAAACTATAATTCACCCCTCCACTTT; CDR3 protein: CATSRTNYNSPLHF
D gene: NA; clone size: NA; V gene: TRBV12-3/TRBV12-4; J gene: TRBJ1-6; CDR3 DNA: TGTGCCAGCAGTCCGGACAGCAATTCACCCCTCCACTTT; CDR3 protein: CASSPDSNSPLHF
D gene: NA; clone size: NA; V gene: TRBV11-2; J gene: TRBJ2-5; CDR3 DNA: TGTGCCAGCAACCCAAGGGGAACCCAAGAGACCCAGTACTTC; CDR3 protein: CASNPRGTQETQYF
D gene: NA; clone size: NA; V gene: TRBV6-6; J gene: TRBJ1-1; CDR3 DNA: TGTGCCAGCGAAACACGGGAGGGTCGACTGAACACTGAAGCTTTCTTT; CDR3 protein: CASETREGRLNTEAFF
D gene: NA; clone size: NA; V gene: TRBV7-2; J gene: TRBJ2-7; CDR3 DNA: TGTGCCAGCAGCTTCGGACAGGGAGGGGGATACGAGCAGTACTTC; CDR3 protein: CASSFGQGGGYEQYF
D gene: NA; clone size: NA; V gene: TRBV7-9; J gene: TRBJ2-1; CDR3 DNA: TGTGCCAGCAGCTTAGGGGCAGTGATTATCCACAATGAGCAGTTCTTC; CDR3 protein: CASSLGAVIIHNEQFF
D gene: NA; clone size: NA; V gene: TRBV3-1/TRBV3-2; J gene: TRBJ1-3; CDR3 DNA: TGTGCCAGCAGCCAAACTCTAGTGAGGGTGTCTGGAAACACCATATATTTT; CDR3 protein: CASSQTLVRVSGNTIYF
D gene: TRBD2; clone size: NA; V gene: TRBV24-1; J gene: TRBJ2-3; CDR3 DNA: TGTGCCACCAGTGGGCTAAGCGGGGGAACAGATACGCAGTATTTT; CDR3 protein: CATSGLSGGTDTQYF
D gene: TRBD1; clone size: NA; V gene: TRBV3-1/TRBV3-2; J gene: TRBJ2-7; CDR3 DNA: TGTGCCAGCAGCCACGCAACAGGGGCCTACCACGAGCAGTACTTC; CDR3 protein: CASSHATGAYHEQYF
D gene: TRBD1; clone size: NA; V gene: TRBV6-4; J gene: TRBJ1-2; CDR3 DNA: TGTGCCAGCAGTATAACCGGGACAGGGGATGGCTACACCTTC; CDR3 protein: CASSITGTGDGYTF
D gene: NA; clone size: NA; V gene: TRBV28; J gene: TRBJ2-3; CDR3 DNA: TGTGCCAGCAGTTTATTTGGGGGCTCTAGCACAGATACGCAGTATTTT; CDR3 protein: CASSLFGGSSTDTQYF
D gene: TRBD1; clone size: NA; V gene: TRBV11-2; J gene: TRBJ1-6; CDR3 DNA: TGTGCCAGCAGCCCGGACAGGGACGAACATTCACCCCTCCACTTT; CDR3 protein: CASSPDRDEHSPLHF
D gene: NA; clone size: NA; V gene: TRBV7-6; J gene: TRBJ1-1; CDR3 DNA: TGTGCCAGCAGCTCCCGCTTACAGGGCCCCCGCACTGAAGCTTTCTTT; CDR3 protein: CASSSRLQGPRTEAFF
D gene: TRBD2; clone size: NA; V gene: TRBV13; J gene: TRBJ2-7; CDR3 DNA: TGTGCCAGTGAGAGAGCGGGGGCCCGGACCTACGAGCAGTACTTC; CDR3 protein: CASERAGARTYEQYF
D gene: NA; clone size: NA; V gene: TRBV6-1; J gene: TRBJ1-5; CDR3 DNA: TGTGCCAGCAGTGAAGTTAGCGGCAGGGTTGGACAGCCCCAGCATTTT; CDR3 protein: CASSEVSGRVGQPQHF
D gene: NA; clone size: NA; V gene: TRBV11-3; J gene: TRBJ1-4; CDR3 DNA: TGTGCCAGCAGCTTAGGTCTTGAGACAGGTGAAAAACTGTTTTTT; CDR3 protein: CASSLGLETGEKLFF
D gene: TRBD1; clone size: once; V gene: TRBV19; J gene: TRBJ1-5; CDR3 DNA: TGTGCCAGTAGTGCGCGGACAGGGCGAGGCAATCAGCCCCAGCATTTT; CDR3 protein: CASSARTGRGNQPQHF
D gene: TRBD2; clone size: NA; V gene: TRBV11-3; J gene: TRBJ2-7; CDR3 DNA: TGTGCCAGCAGCCGAATTAGCGGGGGGTTCAAATACGAGCAGTACTTC; CDR3 protein: CASSRISGGFKYEQYF
D gene: NA; clone size: NA; V gene: TRBV11-2; J gene: TRBJ2-7; CDR3 DNA: TGTGCCAGCAGCCCAGGACACATCTACGAGCAGTACTTC; CDR3 protein: CASSPGHIYEQYF
D gene: NA; clone size: NA; V gene: TRBV5-1; J gene: TRBJ1-1; CDR3 DNA: TGCGCCAGCAGCTTGGCCGGAGAGACGTACACTGAAGCTTTCTTT; CDR3 protein: CASSLAGETYTEAFF
D gene: NA; clone size: NA; V gene: TRBV5-6; J gene: TRBJ1-6; CDR3 DNA: TGTGCCAGCAGTCAGGGGTTAGTGCATTCACCCCTCCACTTT; CDR3 protein: CASSQGLVHSPLHF
D gene: TRBD2; clone size: NA; V gene: TRBV5-4; J gene: TRBJ2-5; CDR3 DNA: TGTGCCAGCAGCTTGGCCCAGGGAGGGCAGACCCAGTACTTC; CDR3 protein: CASSLAQGGQTQYF
D gene: NA; clone size: NA; V gene: TRBV11-2; J gene: TRBJ2-2; CDR3 DNA: TGTGCCAGCAGCTTAGATCTACAAGGACTGATGAACACCGGGGAGCTGTTTTTT; CDR3 protein: CASSLDLQGLMNTGELFF
D gene: NA; clone size: NA; V gene: TRBV28; J gene: TRBJ2-6; CDR3 DNA: TGTGCCAGCAGCCCACTTCAGGGTACTTCTGGGGCCAACGTCCTGACTTTC; CDR3 protein: CASSPLQGTSGANVLTF